This T cell receptor beta chain stems from a study of graft-versus-host responses after intestinal transplantation. Germline V gene sequence: CDR1 MNHEY, CDR2 SMNVEV (reference sequence). The ends were cut back, 3 bases at V and 3 bases at J, with 18 bases in the middle. The CDR3 consists of 16 residues. Using immunoSEQ multiplex PCR, the repertoire was profiled, and TCRdb retains in-frame clones only, with some absent. The sample carries about 97,000 clones, 92% recorded once. Of note for this clone: Its cognate antigen is unknown.

The origin of this receptor is a human donor who was the organ donor for an intestinal transplant. The chain combines TRBV27 with TRBJ2-7, with a weak D call TRBD2 (6 bases). The input for sequencing was unstimulated CD8+ T cells sorted from spleen or lymph node cells, taken before transplant. CDR3 in DNA: TGTGCCAGCAGTTTGAGTTCGGCGGGATACATCTACGAGCAGTACTTC. Its translation is CASSLSSAGYIYEQYF.